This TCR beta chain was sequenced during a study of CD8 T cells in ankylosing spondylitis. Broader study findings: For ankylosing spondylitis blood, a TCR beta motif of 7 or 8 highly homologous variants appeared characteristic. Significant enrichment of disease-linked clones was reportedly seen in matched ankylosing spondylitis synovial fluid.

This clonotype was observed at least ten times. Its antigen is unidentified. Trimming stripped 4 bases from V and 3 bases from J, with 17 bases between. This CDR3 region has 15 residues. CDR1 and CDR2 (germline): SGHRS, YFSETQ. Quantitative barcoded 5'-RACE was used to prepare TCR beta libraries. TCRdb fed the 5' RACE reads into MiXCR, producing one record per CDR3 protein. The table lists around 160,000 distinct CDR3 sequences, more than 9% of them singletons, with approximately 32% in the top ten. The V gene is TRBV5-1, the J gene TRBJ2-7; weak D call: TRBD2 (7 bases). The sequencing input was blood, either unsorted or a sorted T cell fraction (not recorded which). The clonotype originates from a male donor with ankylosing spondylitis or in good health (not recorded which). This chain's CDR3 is CASSPEGGKVYEQYF. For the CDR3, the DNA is TGCGCCAGCAGCCCCGAGGGGGGGAAGGTCTACGAGCAGTACTTC.